This T cell receptor beta chain was captured in a study of Graves' ophthalmopathy and Graves' hyperthyroidism. RNA transcripts were the source from which TCR beta CDR3 regions were amplified. Second-round multiplex PCR came after first-round RT-PCR with HTBI primers. Via MiXCR, TCRdb re-called the multiplex PCR reads, giving one row per CDR3 protein. The table has roughly 600,000 distinct CDR3 sequences, roughly 39% seen once. Exclusion applied to patients with other autoimmune diseases, uncontrolled infections, pregnancy or lactation. Comments on this clonotype: The target antigen is unknown.

Points from the study as a whole: Among expanded thyroid clonotypes above 0.001 frequency, most also occurred in blood. Stable hyperthyroidism and ophthalmopathy were told apart by a 13-signature model, which achieved about 90% sensitivity and around 77% specificity. Forecasting of ophthalmopathy progression by the model achieved more than 70% sensitivity and 72.22% specificity.

The germline CDR1 and CDR2 sequences are SQVTM and ANQGSEA. Trimming at V came to 6 bases and at J to 8 bases, leaving 14 bases not matched to a gene. The CDR3 sequence is 14 residues long. The TCR sequence derives from an adult man with Graves' hyperthyroidism. The material sequenced was peripheral blood or thyroid tissue (not recorded which). V and J are TRBV29-1 and TRBJ2-3, with TRBD1 matching 7 bases. DNA for the CDR3: TGCAGCGTCCTACAGGGGACAGAGCAGGGTACGCAGTATTTT. Protein: CSVLQGTEQGTQYF.